This TCR beta chain was obtained from a study of blood T cell repertoires in COVID-19. Study context: T cells, B-cell-depleted T cells, or PBMCs supplied cDNA or gDNA.

The CDR3 is 15 amino acids. V gave up 11 bases and J gave up 2 bases; unmatched junction bases: 6. CDR1 and CDR2 (germline): ENHRY, SYGVKD. TCRdb keeps only in-frame clones here, not all; method: immunoSEQ multiplex PCR. The table records about 390,000 clones, about 87% of them present only once. Clinical histories supplied by participants themselves formed the basis of cohort assignment. Symptom resolution, clearance, or two negative PCRs marked donors in Cohort 3 as recovered. Sample: PBMCs or T cells enriched from blood (not recorded which). V gene TRBV10-3 combines with J gene TRBJ2-3, with 14 bases lining up with TRBD2. The origin of this receptor is a woman aged 45-65 years who had recovered from COVID-19. CDR3 bases: TGTGCCGCCGGGACTAGCGGGGGCGACACAGATACGCAGTATTTT. Its translation is CAAGTSGGDTDTQYF.